This record concerns one TCR beta chain sequence. Its cognate antigen is unknown. V gave up 5 bases and J gave up 5 bases; unmatched junction bases: 8. From germline, CDR1 is SGHTA and CDR2 FQGNSA. The CDR3 length is 15 residues. These data belong to a study of beta chain features in type 1 diabetes. Study context: There was similarity between patients and healthy donors in age, gender and cell yields. Study results and limitations: The naive, central memory and Treg TCRB repertoires of patients appeared to be more similar to one another than those of healthy donors.

Expressed TCRB transcripts were sequenced because the isolated RNA had all been reverse transcribed beforehand. Sequencing used immunoSEQ multiplex PCR; TCRdb keeps in-frame clones, though not all of them. The sample records about 290,000 clones, 7% to 9% being singletons. The source of this sequence is a woman aged 18-29 years in good health. Sequenced material: central memory CD4+ T cells from blood. This chain connects TRBV7-2 to TRBJ2-7, with 11 nucleotides matching TRBD2. DNA of the CDR3: TGTGCCAGCAGCCTAACACTAGCGGGAGACGACGAGCAGTACTTC. Translation: CASSLTLAGDDEQYF.